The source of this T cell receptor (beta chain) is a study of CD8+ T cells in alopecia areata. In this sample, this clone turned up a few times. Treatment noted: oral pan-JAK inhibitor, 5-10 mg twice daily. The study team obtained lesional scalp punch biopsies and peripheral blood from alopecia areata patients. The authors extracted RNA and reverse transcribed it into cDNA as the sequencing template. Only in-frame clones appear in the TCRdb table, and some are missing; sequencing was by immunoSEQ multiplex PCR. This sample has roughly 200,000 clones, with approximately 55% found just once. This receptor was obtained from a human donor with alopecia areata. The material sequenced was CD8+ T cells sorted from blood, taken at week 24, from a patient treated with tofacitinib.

CDR3 sequence reads: CASRATTTGELFF. The CDR3, as DNA: TGTGCCAGCAGGGCTACGACTACCGGGGAGCTGTTTTTT. The chain carries TRBV6-1 and TRBJ2-2; D is unclear. The CDR3 covers 13 residues. V shed 6 bases and J shed 5 bases, with 10 bases lying between them. Germline V gene sequence: CDR1 MNHNS, CDR2 SASEGT.